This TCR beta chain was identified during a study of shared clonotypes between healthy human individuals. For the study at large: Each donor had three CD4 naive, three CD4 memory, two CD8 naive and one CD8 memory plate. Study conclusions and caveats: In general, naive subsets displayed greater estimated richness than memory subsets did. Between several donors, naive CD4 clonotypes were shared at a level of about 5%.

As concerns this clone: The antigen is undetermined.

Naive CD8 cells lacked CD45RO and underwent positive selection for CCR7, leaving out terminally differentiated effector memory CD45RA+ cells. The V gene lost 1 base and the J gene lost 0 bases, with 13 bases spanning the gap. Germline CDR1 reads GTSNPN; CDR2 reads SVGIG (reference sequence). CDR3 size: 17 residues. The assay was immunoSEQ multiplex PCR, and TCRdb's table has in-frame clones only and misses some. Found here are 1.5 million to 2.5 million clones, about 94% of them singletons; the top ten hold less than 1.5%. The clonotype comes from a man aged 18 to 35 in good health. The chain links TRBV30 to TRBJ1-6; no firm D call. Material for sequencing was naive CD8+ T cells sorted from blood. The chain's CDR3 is CAWSDLLESSYNSPLHF. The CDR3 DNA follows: TGTGCCTGGAGTGATTTGTTAGAGAGCTCCTATAATTCACCCCTCCACTTT.